Listed below are T cell receptor beta chains from one sample, sequenced in a study of cytotoxic CD8 clonotypes in ibrutinib-treated CLL. TCRdb's table, derived via immunoSEQ multiplex PCR, lists solely in-frame clones and lacks some. Of 150,000 to 200,000 clones in the sample, approximately 91% are singletons; the top ten hold over 2.5%. The sequenced sample was PBMCs, obtained at disease progression, from a patient treated with ibrutinib. The receptor source for this set is a human donor with chronic lymphocytic leukemia. Each CDR3 is given with its conserved first and last residue. Each record gives: clone size, D gene, CDR3 length, J gene, V gene, CDR3 DNA, CDR3 protein. The D gene is left open where the match is weak. A clone size is listed for some rows: how often the clone was seen (once, few, many), or a class if it is expanded.

abundance: NA
d_gene: NA
len: 15
j_gene: TRBJ2-2
v_gene: TRBV19
CDR3nt: TGTGCCAGTAGCCGGACGTCAGGGAACACCGGGGAGCTGTTTTTT
CDR3aa: CASSRTSGNTGELFF

abundance: NA
d_gene: NA
len: 13
j_gene: TRBJ2-2
v_gene: TRBV30
CDR3nt: TGTGCCTGGAGGAGATCTAGGGCCGGGGAGCTGTTTTTT
CDR3aa: CAWRRSRAGELFF

abundance: once
d_gene: NA
len: 14
j_gene: TRBJ2-7
v_gene: TRBV18
CDR3nt: TGTGCCAGCTCACCACCTCAGCAGCCCTACGAGCAGTACTTC
CDR3aa: CASSPPQQPYEQYF

abundance: NA
d_gene: TRBD1
len: 15
j_gene: TRBJ2-7
v_gene: TRBV29-1
CDR3nt: TGCAGCGTCACCCCCCCCGGGACAGGGGGCAACGAGCAGTACTTC
CDR3aa: CSVTPPGTGGNEQYF

abundance: NA
d_gene: NA
len: 15
j_gene: TRBJ1-1
v_gene: TRBV7-3
CDR3nt: TGTGCCAGCAGCTTAAGTGGTACGGGTGGGACTGAAGCTTTCTTT
CDR3aa: CASSLSGTGGTEAFF

abundance: NA
d_gene: TRBD1
len: 15
j_gene: TRBJ2-1
v_gene: TRBV7-3
CDR3nt: TGTGCCAGCAGCCTGACAGGGGTTGAATACAATGAGCAGTTCTTC
CDR3aa: CASSLTGVEYNEQFF

abundance: NA
d_gene: TRBD1
len: 15
j_gene: TRBJ1-6
v_gene: TRBV5-1
CDR3nt: TGCGCCAGCAGCCGAGGACAGGGGCTAGATTCACCCCTCCACTTT
CDR3aa: CASSRGQGLDSPLHF

abundance: NA
d_gene: NA
len: 15
j_gene: TRBJ1-2
v_gene: TRBV13
CDR3nt: TGTGCCAGCAGCTTAGGGACAGGTGGGGACTATGGCTACACCTTC
CDR3aa: CASSLGTGGDYGYTF

abundance: NA
d_gene: TRBD2
len: 15
j_gene: TRBJ2-1
v_gene: TRBV4-1
CDR3nt: TGCGCCAGCAGCCACGCCGGGACTAGTTACAATGAGCAGTTCTTC
CDR3aa: CASSHAGTSYNEQFF

abundance: NA
d_gene: TRBD1
len: 16
j_gene: TRBJ2-7
v_gene: TRBV15
CDR3nt: TGTGCCACCAGCAGAGCGAGGGGACAGGTCCCCTACGGGCAGTACTTC
CDR3aa: CATSRARGQVPYGQYF

abundance: NA
d_gene: NA
len: 15
j_gene: TRBJ2-6
v_gene: TRBV6-1
CDR3nt: TGTGCCAGCAGACCCGCACACTCTGGGGCCAACGTCCTGACTTTC
CDR3aa: CASRPAHSGANVLTF

abundance: NA
d_gene: TRBD1
len: 14
j_gene: TRBJ2-7
v_gene: TRBV19
CDR3nt: TGTGCCAGTAGTGGACAGGCGAGCTCCTACGAGCAGTACTTC
CDR3aa: CASSGQASSYEQYF

abundance: NA
d_gene: NA
len: 15
j_gene: TRBJ1-1
v_gene: TRBV7-3
CDR3nt: TGTGCCAGCAGCCTAACGGGGTGGCAAGGGACTGAAGCTTTCTTT
CDR3aa: CASSLTGWQGTEAFF

abundance: NA
d_gene: NA
len: 12
j_gene: TRBJ2-7
v_gene: TRBV10-1
CDR3nt: TGCGCCAGCAGTGAAGGTTTGATCGAGCAGTACTTC
CDR3aa: CASSEGLIEQYF

abundance: NA
d_gene: TRBD1
len: 16
j_gene: TRBJ1-1
v_gene: TRBV6-6
CDR3nt: TGTGCCAGCAGTTACTCGGGACAGGGAGTTTCTTATGAAGCTTTCTTT
CDR3aa: CASSYSGQGVSYEAFF

abundance: NA
d_gene: TRBD1
len: 14
j_gene: TRBJ2-7
v_gene: TRBV19
CDR3nt: TGTGCCAGTAGTGTCCAGGGGGAATACTACGAGCAGTACTTC
CDR3aa: CASSVQGEYYEQYF

abundance: NA
d_gene: NA
len: 15
j_gene: TRBJ1-5
v_gene: TRBV4-1
CDR3nt: TGCGCCAGCAGCCAAGAAAGTCAGCCGTTCGGGCCCCAGCATTTT
CDR3aa: CASSQESQPFGPQHF

abundance: NA
d_gene: TRBD1
len: 14
j_gene: TRBJ1-5
v_gene: TRBV10-3
CDR3nt: TGTGCCATCAGTGACGGGACAGGGACTCAGCCCCAGCATTTT
CDR3aa: CAISDGTGTQPQHF

abundance: NA
d_gene: NA
len: 15
j_gene: TRBJ2-5
v_gene: TRBV19
CDR3nt: TGTGCCAGTAGTGTAGGGCGGACGAACCAAGAGACCCAGTACTTC
CDR3aa: CASSVGRTNQETQYF

abundance: NA
d_gene: NA
len: 15
j_gene: TRBJ1-3
v_gene: TRBV28
CDR3nt: TGTGCCAGCAGTTTCTCTGGGAGCTCTGGAAACACCATATATTTT
CDR3aa: CASSFSGSSGNTIYF

abundance: NA
d_gene: NA
len: 14
j_gene: TRBJ2-7
v_gene: TRBV7-9
CDR3nt: TGTGCCAGCAGCTTATTTTCAGGGGCGGGCGAGCAGTACTTC
CDR3aa: CASSLFSGAGEQYF

abundance: NA
d_gene: NA
len: 17
j_gene: TRBJ2-1
v_gene: TRBV28
CDR3nt: TGTGCCAGCAGTTTACGGGGGGCCAGGGGGCGTATGGGTGAGCAGTTCTTC
CDR3aa: CASSLRGARGRMGEQFF

abundance: NA
d_gene: NA
len: 15
j_gene: TRBJ2-7
v_gene: TRBV11-2
CDR3nt: TGTGCCAGCAGCTTAGCAGGGAGCCTCGACTACGAGCAGTACTTC
CDR3aa: CASSLAGSLDYEQYF

abundance: NA
d_gene: TRBD1
len: 15
j_gene: TRBJ1-1
v_gene: TRBV19
CDR3nt: TGTGCCAGTAGTCTAGGGACAGGCCTGAACACTGAAGCTTTCTTT
CDR3aa: CASSLGTGLNTEAFF

abundance: NA
d_gene: TRBD2
len: 17
j_gene: TRBJ2-3
v_gene: TRBV6-1
CDR3nt: TGTGCCAGCAGTGAACCTACTAGCGGGAGGAGGAAAGATACGCAGTATTTT
CDR3aa: CASSEPTSGRRKDTQYF

abundance: NA
d_gene: NA
len: 14
j_gene: TRBJ2-7
v_gene: TRBV27
CDR3nt: TGTGCCAGCAGCCTTCATGGTTTCGCCTACGAGCAGTACTTC
CDR3aa: CASSLHGFAYEQYF

abundance: NA
d_gene: TRBD2
len: 19
j_gene: TRBJ2-3
v_gene: TRBV10-3
CDR3nt: TGTGCCATCAGGTTACTTCGGGCTAGCGGGAGTCAGAGCACAGATACGCAGTATTTT
CDR3aa: CAIRLLRASGSQSTDTQYF

abundance: NA
d_gene: NA
len: 12
j_gene: TRBJ2-2
v_gene: TRBV5-1
CDR3nt: TGCGCCAGCAGCTTGACCAGTGGGATCCTGTTTTTT
CDR3aa: CASSLTSGILFF

abundance: NA
d_gene: TRBD1
len: 11
j_gene: TRBJ1-2
v_gene: TRBV30
CDR3nt: TGTGCCTGGAGTACAGGGGTTGGCTGCACCTTC
CDR3aa: CAWSTGVGCTF

abundance: NA
d_gene: TRBD1
len: 15
j_gene: TRBJ1-1
v_gene: TRBV6-1
CDR3nt: TGTGCCAGCAGTGAGCGGGACAGATTATTAACTGAAGCTTTCTTT
CDR3aa: CASSERDRLLTEAFF

abundance: NA
d_gene: TRBD2
len: 18
j_gene: TRBJ2-7
v_gene: TRBV7-2
CDR3nt: TGTGCCAGCACCTATAGGGCCAAACTAGCGGGAGTCGGCGACGAGCAGTACTTC
CDR3aa: CASTYRAKLAGVGDEQYF

abundance: NA
d_gene: NA
len: 15
j_gene: TRBJ2-5
v_gene: TRBV7-2
CDR3nt: TGTGCCAGCAGCTTCTCGCGCCCCAGGGAAGAGACCCAGTACTTC
CDR3aa: CASSFSRPREETQYF

abundance: NA
d_gene: NA
len: 15
j_gene: TRBJ2-7
v_gene: TRBV6-5
CDR3nt: TGTGCCAGCAGTTACTCCCCTGCAGGCTCCTACGAGCAGTACTTC
CDR3aa: CASSYSPAGSYEQYF